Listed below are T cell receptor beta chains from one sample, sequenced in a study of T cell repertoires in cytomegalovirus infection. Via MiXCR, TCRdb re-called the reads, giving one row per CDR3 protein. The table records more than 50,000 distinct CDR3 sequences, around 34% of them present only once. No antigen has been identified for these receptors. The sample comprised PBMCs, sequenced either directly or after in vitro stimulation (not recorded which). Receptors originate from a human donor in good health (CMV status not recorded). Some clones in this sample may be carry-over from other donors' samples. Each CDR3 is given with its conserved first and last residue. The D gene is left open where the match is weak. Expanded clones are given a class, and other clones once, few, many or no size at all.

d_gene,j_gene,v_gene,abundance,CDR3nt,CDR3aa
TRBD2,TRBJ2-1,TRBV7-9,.,TGTGCCAGCAGCCCCGGGAGGACTCACTACAATGAGCAGTTCTTC,CASSPGRTHYNEQFF
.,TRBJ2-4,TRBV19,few,TGTGCCAGTAGTATAGGGGGGGGCCAAAACATTCAGTACTTC,CASSIGGGQNIQYF
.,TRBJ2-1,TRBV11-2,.,TGTGCCAGCAGCCCCCGGGCTAGATCTTACAATGAGCAGTTCTTC,CASSPRARSYNEQFF
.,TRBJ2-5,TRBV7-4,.,TGTGCCAGCAGCTCACTAGTGGCGCAAGAGACCCAGTACTTC,CASSSLVAQETQYF
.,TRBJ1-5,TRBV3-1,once,TGTGCCAGCAGCCAAGCGGCAGCCCCCCAGCCCCAGCATTTT,CASSQAAAPQPQHF
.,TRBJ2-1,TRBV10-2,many,TGCGCCAGCCACACCACCAGGGGTTCTGGACACAATGAGCAGTTCTTC,CASHTTRGSGHNEQFF
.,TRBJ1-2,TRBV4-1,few,TGCGCCAGCAGCCCCACGGGATTGATCGGTGGCTACACCTTC,CASSPTGLIGGYTF
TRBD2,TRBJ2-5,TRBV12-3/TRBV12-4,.,TGTGCCAGCAGTCACTCTTCTGGGAGGGAGGAGACCCAGTACTTC,CASSHSSGREETQYF
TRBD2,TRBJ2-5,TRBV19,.,TGTGCCAGTAGTATAGGCGGGAGGGCCCAAGAGACCCAGTACTTC,CASSIGGRAQETQYF
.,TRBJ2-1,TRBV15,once,TGTGCCACCAGTAAGGACTTATACAATGAGCAGTTCTTC,CATSKDLYNEQFF
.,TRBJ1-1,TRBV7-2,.,TGTGCCAGCAGGCCACAAAGAAACACTGAAGCTTTCTTT,CASRPQRNTEAFF